Listed here are 31 T cell receptor beta chains from one sample, sequenced in a study of blood T cells in healthy people across ages. A second PCR, run for roughly 7 to 11 cycles, used a sample-barcoded 5' primer plus a J-beta primer mix. TCRdb re-called the 5' RACE reads with MiXCR, one entry per CDR3 protein. The sample carries roughly 900,000 distinct CDR3 sequences, around 30% recorded once. Sequencing input: blood. The receptors originated from a woman older than 75 in good health.

This clonotype was found many times. The rearrangement links TRBV20-1 to TRBJ2-3, with D tentatively TRBD2 (6 bases). CDR3 length equals 12 residues. Per germline, CDR1 DFQATT and CDR2 SNEGSKA (reference sequence). V was trimmed by 3 bases and J by 9 bases, leaving 13 bases between them. DNA of the CDR3: TGCAGTGCTAGTCTGGAGGGGAAAACGCAGTATTTT. It codes for CSASLEGKTQYF.

V and J are TRBV20-1 and TRBJ2-3; no clear D gene. Trimming removed 2 bases at V and 6 bases at J, with 9 bases between. The germline V gene has CDR1 DFQATT and CDR2 SNEGSKA (reference sequence). This CDR3 contains 12 residues. The CDR3 region has the DNA TGCAGTGCTAGAAGGACGTCGGATACGCAGTATTTT. Protein: CSARRTSDTQYF.

The gene calls are TRBV12-3 or TRBV12-4 and TRBJ2-3; no reliable D call. The V gene lost 6 bases and the J gene lost 2 bases, with 6 bases spanning the gap. The CDR3 contains 12 residues. The CDR3 nucleotides are TGTGCCAGCAGAAGGGCCACAGATACGCAGTATTTT. This encodes CASRRATDTQYF.

This clonotype appeared many times. The V call is TRBV7-2, the J call TRBJ2-1; the D is unclear. The CDR3 sequence is 16 residues long. Germline V gene lookup returns CDR1 SGHTA and CDR2 FQGNSA. Trimming took 1 base from V and 4 from J, leaving 14 bases between them. The DNA for the CDR3 is TGTGCCAGCAGCTTAGGCTCTCTACCCGCTTACAATGAGCAGTTCTTC. Translating gives CASSLGSLPAYNEQFF.

At least ten counts were recorded for this clonotype. The J gene is TRBJ2-1, the V gene TRBV12-3 or TRBV12-4, with 12 bases lining up with TRBD2. This CDR3 comprises 14 residues. Trimming removed 4 bases from V and 10 bases from J; junction bases left unmatched: 5. The CDR3 reads CASSSSGGAREQFF. For the CDR3, the DNA is TGTGCCAGCAGTTCTAGCGGGGGGGCTAGGGAGCAGTTCTTC.

This clonotype was counted only a few times. A much bigger clone sits one base away, suggesting this may be a read error. V and J are TRBV20-1 and TRBJ2-5; D gene uncertain. The CDR3 extends over 15 amino acids. Germline CDR1 reads DFQATT; CDR2 reads SNEGSKA (reference sequence). The CDR3 DNA follows: TGCAGTGCTAGAGATCAGATGGCAGTCCAAGAGACCCGGTACTTC. It translates to CSARDQMAVQETRYF.

A few counts support this clonotype. The chain uses TRBV20-1 and TRBJ1-1; no firm D call. CDR1 is DFQATT and CDR2 is SNEGSKA in the germline V gene (reference sequence). V lost 2 bases and J 3 bases, leaving 10 bases between the germline ends. This CDR3 is built from 13 residues. The CDR3 bases are TGCAGTGCTAGACCGGGCCCGGACACTGAAGCTTTCTTT. Residues: CSARPGPDTEAFF.

This clonotype was picked up a small number of times. The chain uses TRBV7-6 and TRBJ1-1, with 10 bases lining up with TRBD1. The CDR3 consists of 13 residues. The J segment lost 11 bases and the V segment lost 3 bases, leaving 6 bases of the junction unmatched. Germline loops: CDR1 SGHVS, CDR2 FNYEAQ. The CDR3 region has the DNA TGTGCCAGCAGCTTGCCCGGGACAGGGGCGGCTTTCTTT. Amino acids: CASSLPGTGAAFF.

The chain recombines TRBV27 with TRBJ2-1; 12 bases align to TRBD2. The CDR3 is made up of 15 amino acids. After removal of 6 bases from V and 5 bases from J, the junction contained 5 bases not matched to a gene. Per the germline V gene, CDR1 is MNHEY and CDR2 is SMNVEV (reference sequence). The CDR3 is CASSPSSGGDNEQFF. CDR3 nucleotide sequence: TGTGCCAGCAGCCCCTCTAGCGGGGGGGACAATGAGCAGTTCTTC.

The CDR3 spells CASSQGPDRDTGELFF. The CDR3, as DNA: TGTGCCAGCAGCCAAGGCCCGGACAGGGACACCGGGGAGCTGTTTTTT. The rearrangement links TRBV3-1 to TRBJ2-2; 8 bases fit TRBD1. The CDR3 totals 16 residues. J gave up 3 bases and V 1 base, and 4 bases lay outside the gene matches. Per the germline V gene, CDR1 is LGHDT and CDR2 is YNNKEL (reference sequence).

This clonotype was detected ten times or more. This sequence joins TRBV10-3 and TRBJ1-2; D is unclear. CDR3 size: 11 residues. Per germline, CDR1 ENHRY and CDR2 SYGVKD. Trimming took 10 bases from V and 8 from J, leaving 14 bases between them. DNA of the CDR3: TGTGCCACCCGCAGCGATGGGGGCTACACCTTC. Protein: CATRSDGGYTF.

Notes on this clonotype: The junction departs from germline at one end; a sequencing error may be responsible. J is TRBJ1-6 and V is TRBV28; 12 nucleotides line up with TRBD1. CDR1 and CDR2 from the germline V gene are MDHEN and SYDVKM. This CDR3 comprises 15 residues. Here the CDR3 reads CAGRSGDRGHSPLHF. The CDR3 nucleotides read TGTGCCGGCAGAAGTGGGGACAGGGGGCATTCACCCCTCCACTTT.

A remark on this clonotype: A much larger clone differs from this one at a single base, so this may be a read error. The chain links TRBV9 to TRBJ2-1, with TRBD2 matching 8 bases. TRBJ2-7 explains the end of the DNA better; the J call may be wrong. The CDR3 sequence is 15 residues long. The germline V gene encodes CDR1 SGDLS and CDR2 YYNGEE. CDR3 in DNA: TGTGCCAGCAGCGTAGATAGCGGGGACTACAATGAGCAGTACTTC. It yields the protein CASSVDSGDYNEQYF.

This clonotype was seen ten or more times. The rearrangement uses TRBV7-2 and TRBJ2-3; D possibly matches TRBD1 or TRBD2 (6 bases each). Germline loops: CDR1 SGHTA, CDR2 FQGNSA. This CDR3 is built from 13 residues. With 6 bases removed from V and 6 bases from J, the gap between germline ends came to 13 bases. The CDR3 protein is CASRDRGGDTQYF. CDR3 coding DNA: TGTGCCAGCAGGGACAGAGGGGGGGATACGCAGTATTTT.

This clonotype was seen a handful of times. The CDR3 is CASSPSAGTRNQPQHF. The CDR3, as DNA: TGTGCCAGCAGCCCCTCGGCCGGGACCCGTAATCAGCCCCAGCATTTT. The chain joins TRBV5-5 to TRBJ1-5, with D maybe TRBD1 (5 bases). This CDR3 region has 16 residues. The germline V and J ends were trimmed by 4 bases and 4 bases, with 18 bases remaining between them. Germline loops: CDR1 SGHKS, CDR2 YYEKEE (reference sequence).

This clonotype was counted at least ten times. The chain uses TRBV24-1 and TRBJ2-3, with 7 nucleotides matching TRBD2. CDR1 is KGHDR and CDR2 is SFDVKD in the germline V gene. V lost 2 bases and J lost 6; bases outside the gene matches: 7. CDR3 size: 15 residues. CDR3 DNA sequence: TGTGCCACCAGTGATTCGGGGACTACCCTCGATACGCAGTATTTT. Its protein product is CATSDSGTTLDTQYF.

On this clonotype: A much larger clone lies a single base off, so this may be a read error. The chain is built from TRBV20-1 and TRBJ2-2; 8 bases are shared with TRBD1. The germline CDR1 and CDR2 sequences are DFQATT and SNEGSKA (reference sequence). The CDR3 runs 14 residues. Losses at the gene ends were 5 bases for V and 7 bases for J; bases not matched to a gene: 9. CDR3 bases: TGCAGTGCTGGAGGACAGGGTGCGATCGGGGAGCTGTTTTTT. It yields the protein CSAGGQGAIGELFF.

This clonotype has a handful of counts. This sequence joins TRBV5-1 and TRBJ1-1; D possibly corresponds to TRBD1 (5 bases). This CDR3 comprises 14 residues. V lost 3 bases to trimming and J lost 4 bases, with 13 bases between them. Germline CDR1 is SGHRS and CDR2 is YFSETQ. CDR3 coding DNA: TGCGCCAGCAGCTCAGCGGGACGGACCACTGAAGCTTTCTTT. Its protein is CASSSAGRTTEAFF.

Concerning this clonotype itself: This sequence may be a read error, since a much larger clone differs from it by one base. This chain connects TRBV18 to TRBJ2-1, with D perhaps TRBD1 or TRBD2 (5 bases each). With 6 bases removed from V and 8 bases from J, the gap between germline ends came to 26 bases. The germline V gene encodes CDR1 KGHSH and CDR2 LQKENI. The CDR3 totals 17 residues. For the CDR3, the DNA is TGTGCCAGCTCCGACAACGGGGCCACGTACCCTTTGGATGAGCAGTTCTTC. This sequence encodes CASSDNGATYPLDEQFF.

In its sample, this clonotype was seen a few times. The V call is TRBV30, the J call TRBJ2-5, with a possible D match to TRBD2 (5 bases). The CDR3 length is 14 residues. Germline V gene lookup returns CDR1 GTSNPN and CDR2 SVGIG (reference sequence). V shed 2 bases and J shed 4 bases, with 14 bases lying between them. This chain's CDR3 is CAWSPDYRAETQYF. DNA of the CDR3: TGTGCCTGGAGTCCAGACTACCGTGCAGAGACCCAGTACTTC.

Concerning this clonotype itself: This clone may be a read error of a much larger clone one base away. The chain combines TRBV5-1 with TRBJ2-3; a possible D gene is TRBD1 (5 bases). The CDR3 is 14 residues long. V dropped 1 base and J dropped 6 bases, with 12 bases sitting between them. The germline gives CDR1 SGHRS, CDR2 YFSETQ. The CDR3, as DNA: TGCGCCAGCAGCTTGCCATCAGGGTCCGATACGCAGTATTTT. As protein: CASSLPSGSDTQYF.

Worth noting for this clonotype: A read error may be the cause here, since a much bigger clone is one base away. V is TRBV20-1 and J is TRBJ2-5, with TRBD2 matching over 8 bases. CDR1 DFQATT and CDR2 SNEGSKA come from the germline V gene (reference sequence). This CDR3 has 15 amino acids. The CDR3 spells CSAGEWAGGMETQYF. Here the CDR3 DNA reads TGCAGTGCTGGAGAGTGGGCGGGGGGAATGGAGACCCAGTACTTC.

This clonotype came up many times. The rearrangement uses TRBV20-1 and TRBJ2-7; 8 bases agree with TRBD1. V shed 1 base and J 2 bases; nucleotides not matched to a gene: 7. The CDR3 spans 15 residues. Per the germline V gene, CDR1 is DFQATT and CDR2 is SNEGSKA (reference sequence). The CDR3 nucleotides are TGCAGTGCTAGAGTCCCGACAGGGGCGGCCTACGAGCAGTACTTC. It specifies CSARVPTGAAYEQYF.

The sample holds a few counts of this clonotype. A read error may explain this, as a much larger clone is one base away. This sequence joins TRBV7-2 and TRBJ2-3; D remains unclear. Germline V gene lookup returns CDR1 SGHTA and CDR2 FQGNSA. Trimming removed 1 base at V and 5 bases at J, with 7 bases between. This CDR3 is built from 13 residues. CDR3 amino acids: CASSLGPGDTQYF. DNA for the CDR3: TGTGCCAGCAGCTTAGGGCCCGGAGATACGCAGTATTTT.

This clonotype was detected many times. The rearrangement links TRBV5-1 to TRBJ2-2; D is unresolved. V was pared by 4 bases and J by 1 base, with 5 bases between. Germline V lookup: CDR1 SGHRS, CDR2 YFSETQ. CDR3 length: 13 residues. CDR3: CASSLQNTGELFF. In DNA, the CDR3 is TGCGCCAGCAGCCTTCAGAACACCGGGGAGCTGTTTTTT.

This clonotype has more than one count but fewer than ten. The chain joins TRBV2 to TRBJ1-1; D uncertain. V was cut by 0 bases and J by 11 bases, with 19 bases left in between. The CDR3 has 15 residues. Per the germline V gene, CDR1 is SNHLY and CDR2 is FYNNEI. CDR3 bases: TGTGCCAGCAGTGAAGCAGCGCGGGCCACCTCGGAGGCTTTCTTT. Protein: CASSEAARATSEAFF.

This clonotype showed up just once. This may arise from a read error, as a much more abundant clone is one base away. CDR3 nucleotide sequence: TGTGCCAGCAGTTTATCAGCAGGGTATCCGCAGTATTTT. Protein sequence: CASSLSAGYPQYF. V is TRBV28 and J is TRBJ2-3; perhaps TRBD1 as D (5 bases). V dropped 1 base and J dropped 10 bases, with 12 bases sitting between them. CDR1 and CDR2 (germline): MDHEN, SYDVKM. The CDR3 totals 13 residues. Looking up the rest from reference TRBV28 and TRBJ2-3 gives the full variable domain: DVKVTQSSRYLVKRTGEKVFLECVQDMDHENMFWYRQDPGLGLRLIYFSYDVKMKEKGDIPEGYSVSREKKERFSLILESASTNQTSMYLCASSLSAGYPQYFGPGTRLTVL.

There are many counts of this clonotype. The chain recombines TRBV9 with TRBJ2-1; 12 bases align to TRBD2. CDR1 and CDR2 from the germline V gene are SGDLS and YYNGEE. The trim removed 0 bases at V and 8 bases at J, leaving 6 bases unmatched. CDR3 length equals 16 residues. CDR3 sequence (DNA): TGTGCCAGCAGCGTAGCCCCTAGCGGGGGGGCTTATGAGCAGTTCTTC. Amino acids: CASSVAPSGGAYEQFF. The variable domain in full, completed from reference TRBV9 and TRBJ2-1, reads DSGVTQTPKHLITATGQRVTLRCSPRSGDLSVYWYQQSLDQGLQFLIQYYNGEERAKGNILERFSAQQFPDLHSELNLSSLELGDSALYFCASSVAPSGGAYEQFFGPGTRLTVL.

This clonotype occurred many times. The rearrangement links TRBV12-3 or TRBV12-4 to TRBJ1-6; 8 bases are a match to TRBD1. The CDR3 runs 16 residues. The V segment lost 4 bases and the J segment 4 bases; nucleotides outside the gene matches: 6. In nucleotides, the CDR3 is TGTGCCAGCAGTTCCGGACAGGGAATGTATAATTCACCCCTCCACTTT. It yields the protein CASSSGQGMYNSPLHF.

This chain connects TRBV7-2 to TRBJ2-1; D not certain. This CDR3 is built from 16 residues. CDR1 is SGHTA and CDR2 is FQGNSA in the germline V gene. Trimming cost V 5 bases and J 0 bases, with 14 bases left between them. The CDR3 is CASSLEWRGSYNEQFF. CDR3 DNA sequence: TGTGCCAGCAGCCTTGAGTGGCGCGGCTCCTACAATGAGCAGTTCTTC.

The chain employs TRBV3-1 and TRBJ2-7, with TRBD2 matching 7 bases. Per germline, CDR1 LGHDT and CDR2 YNNKEL (reference sequence). The CDR3 length is 16 residues. V lost 0 bases, J lost 3 bases, and 8 bases stayed unmatched. In nucleotides, the CDR3 is TGTGCCAGCAGCCAAGATGCGAACGGGGGGAGCTACGAGCAGTACTTC. Translating it yields CASSQDANGGSYEQYF.